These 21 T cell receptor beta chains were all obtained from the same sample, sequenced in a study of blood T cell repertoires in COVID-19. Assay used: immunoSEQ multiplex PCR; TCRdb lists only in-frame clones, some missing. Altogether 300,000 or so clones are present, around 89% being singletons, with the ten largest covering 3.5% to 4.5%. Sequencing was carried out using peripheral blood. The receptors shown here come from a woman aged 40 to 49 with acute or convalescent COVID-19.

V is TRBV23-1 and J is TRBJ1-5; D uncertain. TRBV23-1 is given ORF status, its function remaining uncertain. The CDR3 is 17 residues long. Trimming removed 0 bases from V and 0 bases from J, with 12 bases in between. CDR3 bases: TGCGCCAGCAGTCAATCTCCGACAAGTTATAGCAATCAGCCCCAGCATTTT. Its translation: CASSQSPTSYSNQPQHF.

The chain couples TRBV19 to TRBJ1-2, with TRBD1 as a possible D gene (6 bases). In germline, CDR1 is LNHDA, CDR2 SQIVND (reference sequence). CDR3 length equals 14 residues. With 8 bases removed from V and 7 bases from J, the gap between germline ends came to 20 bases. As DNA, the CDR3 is TGTGCCAGTTTCCGGGACACCGAATCCGGTGGCTACACCTTC. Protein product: CASFRDTESGGYTF.

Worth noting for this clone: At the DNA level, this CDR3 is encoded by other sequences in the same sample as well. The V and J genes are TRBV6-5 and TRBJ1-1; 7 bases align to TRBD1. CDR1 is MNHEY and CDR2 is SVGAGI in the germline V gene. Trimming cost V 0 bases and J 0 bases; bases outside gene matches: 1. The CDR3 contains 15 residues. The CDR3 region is CASSYSTGLNTEAFF. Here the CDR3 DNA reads TGTGCCAGCAGTTACTCGACAGGGCTGAACACTGAAGCTTTCTTT.

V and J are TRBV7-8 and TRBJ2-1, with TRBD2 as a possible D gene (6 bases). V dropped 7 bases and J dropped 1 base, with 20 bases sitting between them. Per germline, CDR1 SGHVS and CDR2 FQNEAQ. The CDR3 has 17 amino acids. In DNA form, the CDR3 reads TGTGCCAGCACCCACGCCGGGGGATTGGGGTCCTACAATGAGCAGTTCTTC. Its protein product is CASTHAGGLGSYNEQFF.

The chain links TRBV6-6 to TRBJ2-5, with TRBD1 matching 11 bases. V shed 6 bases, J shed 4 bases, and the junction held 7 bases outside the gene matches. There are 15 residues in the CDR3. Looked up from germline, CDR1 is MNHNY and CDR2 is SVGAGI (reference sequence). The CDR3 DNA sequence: TGTGCCAGCAGGGACGGGACAGGGGGGGGAGAGACCCAGTACTTC. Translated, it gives CASRDGTGGGETQYF.

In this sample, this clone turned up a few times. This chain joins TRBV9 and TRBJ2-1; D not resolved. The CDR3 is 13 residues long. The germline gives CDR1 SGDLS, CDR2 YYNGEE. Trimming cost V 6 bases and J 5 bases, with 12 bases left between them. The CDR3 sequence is CASTPRLHNEQFF. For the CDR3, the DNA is TGTGCCAGCACCCCCCGGTTACACAATGAGCAGTTCTTC.

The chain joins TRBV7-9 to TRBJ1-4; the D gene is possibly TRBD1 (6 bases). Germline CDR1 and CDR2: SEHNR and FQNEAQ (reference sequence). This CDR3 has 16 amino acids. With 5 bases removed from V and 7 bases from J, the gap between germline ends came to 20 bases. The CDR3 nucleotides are TGTGCCAGCAGCAGACCCGTGACAGTGGGGGCTGAAAAACTGTTTTTT. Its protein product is CASSRPVTVGAEKLFF.

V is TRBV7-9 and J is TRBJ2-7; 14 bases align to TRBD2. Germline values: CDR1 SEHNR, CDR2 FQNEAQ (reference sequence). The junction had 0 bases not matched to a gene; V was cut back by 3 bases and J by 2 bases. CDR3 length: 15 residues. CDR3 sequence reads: CASSLTSGGAYEQYV. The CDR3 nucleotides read TGTGCCAGCAGCTTGACTAGCGGGGGGGCCTACGAGCAGTACGTC.

The CDR3 sequence: CAIRTTSGGPSTDTQYF. CDR3 in DNA: TGTGCCATCAGGACGACTAGCGGGGGGCCTAGCACAGATACGCAGTATTTT. The chain joins TRBV10-3 to TRBJ2-3, with TRBD2 matching 13 bases. V shed 6 bases and J 0 bases; nucleotides not matched to a gene: 6. The CDR3 loop spans 17 amino acids. The V gene's germline CDR1 is ENHRY and CDR2 SYGVKD.

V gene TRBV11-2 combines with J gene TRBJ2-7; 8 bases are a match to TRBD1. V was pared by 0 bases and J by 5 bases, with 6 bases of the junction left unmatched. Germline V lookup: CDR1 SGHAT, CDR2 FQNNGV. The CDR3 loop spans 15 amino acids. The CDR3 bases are TGTGCCAGCAGCTTAGAGACAGGGGCTTTTCACGAGCAGTACGTC. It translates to CASSLETGAFHEQYV.

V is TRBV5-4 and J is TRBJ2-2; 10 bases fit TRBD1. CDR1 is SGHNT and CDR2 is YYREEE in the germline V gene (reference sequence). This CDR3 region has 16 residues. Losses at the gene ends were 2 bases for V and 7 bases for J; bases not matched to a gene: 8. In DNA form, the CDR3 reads TGTGCCAGCAGCTTTTTTGACAGGGGGCCTGGCGGGGAGCTGTTTTTT. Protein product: CASSFFDRGPGGELFF. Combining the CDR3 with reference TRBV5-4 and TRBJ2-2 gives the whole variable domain ETGVTQSPTHLIKTRGQQVTLRCSSQSGHNTVSWYQQALGQGPQFIFQYYREEENGRGNFPPRFSGLQFPNYSSELNVNALELDDSALYLCASSFFDRGPGGELFFGEGSRLTVL.

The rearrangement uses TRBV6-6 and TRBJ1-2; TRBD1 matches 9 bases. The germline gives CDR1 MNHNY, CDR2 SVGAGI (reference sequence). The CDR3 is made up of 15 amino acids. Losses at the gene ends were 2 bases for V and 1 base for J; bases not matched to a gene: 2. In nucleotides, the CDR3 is TGTGCCAGCAGTTACGGGACAGGGTTTAACTATGGCTACACCTTC. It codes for CASSYGTGFNYGYTF.

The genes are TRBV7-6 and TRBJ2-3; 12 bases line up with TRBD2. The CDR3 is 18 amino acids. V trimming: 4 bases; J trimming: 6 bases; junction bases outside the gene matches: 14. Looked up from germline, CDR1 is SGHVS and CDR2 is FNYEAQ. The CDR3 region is CASSSLAGGPIFWDTQYF. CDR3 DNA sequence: TGTGCCAGCAGCTCGCTAGCGGGGGGGCCTATATTTTGGGATACGCAGTATTTT.

The CDR3 region is CATSRARRPGNTIYF. The CDR3 region has the DNA TGTGCCACCAGCAGAGCCAGGCGACCTGGAAACACCATATATTTT. The chain carries TRBV15 and TRBJ1-3, with D unclear. V shed 1 base and J shed 2 bases, with 9 bases lying between them. The CDR3 totals 15 residues. Germline-derived CDR1 and CDR2 are LNHNV and YYDKDF (reference sequence). Complete variable domain (other parts from reference TRBV15 and TRBJ1-3): DAMVIQNPRYQVTQFGKPVTLSCSQTLNHNVMYWYQQKSSQAPKLLFHYYDKDFNNEADTPDNFQSRRPNTSFCFLDIRSPGLGDTAMYLCATSRARRPGNTIYFGEGSWLTVV.

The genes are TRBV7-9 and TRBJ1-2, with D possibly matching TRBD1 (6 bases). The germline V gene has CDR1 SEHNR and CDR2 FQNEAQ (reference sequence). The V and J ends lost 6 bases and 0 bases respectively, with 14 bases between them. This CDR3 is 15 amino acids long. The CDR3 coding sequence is TGTGCCAGCAGAAACGGACAGACTACTAACTATGGCTACACCTTC. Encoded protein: CASRNGQTTNYGYTF.

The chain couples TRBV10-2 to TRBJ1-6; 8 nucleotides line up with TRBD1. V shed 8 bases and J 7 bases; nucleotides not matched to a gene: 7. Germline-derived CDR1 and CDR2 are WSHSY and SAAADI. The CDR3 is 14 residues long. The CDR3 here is CASGQGARNSPLHF. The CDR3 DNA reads TGCGCCAGCGGCCAGGGGGCGCGAAATTCACCCCTCCACTTT.

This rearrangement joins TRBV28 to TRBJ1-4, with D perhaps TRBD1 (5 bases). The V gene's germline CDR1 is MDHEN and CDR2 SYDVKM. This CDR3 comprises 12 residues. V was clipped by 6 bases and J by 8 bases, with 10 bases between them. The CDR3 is CASRGVEEKLFF. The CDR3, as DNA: TGTGCCAGCAGAGGGGTGGAGGAAAAACTGTTTTTT. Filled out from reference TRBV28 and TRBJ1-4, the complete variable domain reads DVKVTQSSRYLVKRTGEKVFLECVQDMDHENMFWYRQDPGLGLRLIYFSYDVKMKEKGDIPEGYSVSREKKERFSLILESASTNQTSMYLCASRGVEEKLFFGSGTQLSVL.

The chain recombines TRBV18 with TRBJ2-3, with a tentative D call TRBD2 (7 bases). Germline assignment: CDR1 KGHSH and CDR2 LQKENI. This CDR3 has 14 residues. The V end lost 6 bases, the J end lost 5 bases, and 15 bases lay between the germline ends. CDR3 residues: CASSPRGGEDTQYF. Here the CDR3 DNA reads TGTGCCAGCTCCCCGAGGGGGGGGGAAGATACGCAGTATTTT. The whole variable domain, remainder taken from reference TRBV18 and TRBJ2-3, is NAGVMQNPRHLVRRRGQEARLRCSPMKGHSHVYWYRQLPEEGLKFMVYLQKENIIDESGMPKERFSAEFPKEGPSILRIQQVVRGDSAAYFCASSPRGGEDTQYFGPGTRLTVL.

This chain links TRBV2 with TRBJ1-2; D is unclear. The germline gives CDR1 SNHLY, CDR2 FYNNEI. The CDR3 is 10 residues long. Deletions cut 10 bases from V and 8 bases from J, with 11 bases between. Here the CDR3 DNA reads TGTGCCACCGCTCCCCGGGGCTACACCTTC. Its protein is CATAPRGYTF. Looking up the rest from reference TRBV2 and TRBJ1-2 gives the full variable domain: EPEVTQTPSHQVTQMGQEVILRCVPISNHLYFYWYRQILGQKVEFLVSFYNNEISEKSEIFDDQFSVERPDGSNFTLKIRSTKLEDSAMYFCATAPRGYTFGSGTRLTVV.

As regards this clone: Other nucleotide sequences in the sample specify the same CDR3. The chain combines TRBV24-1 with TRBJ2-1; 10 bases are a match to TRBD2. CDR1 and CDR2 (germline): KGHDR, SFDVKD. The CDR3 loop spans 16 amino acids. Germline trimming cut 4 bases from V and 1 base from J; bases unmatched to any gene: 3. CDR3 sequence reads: CATSESSGGSYNEQFF. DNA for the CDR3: TGTGCCACCAGTGAGTCTAGCGGGGGATCCTACAATGAGCAGTTCTTC.

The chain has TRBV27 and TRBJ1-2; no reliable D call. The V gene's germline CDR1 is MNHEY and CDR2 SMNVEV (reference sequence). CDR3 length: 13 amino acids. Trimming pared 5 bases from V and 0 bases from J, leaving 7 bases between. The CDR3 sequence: CASSLPSNYGYTF. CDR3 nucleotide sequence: TGTGCCAGCAGTCTACCATCTAACTATGGCTACACCTTC.